Described below is a single TCR beta chain sequence and its context. Its antigen is not known. Germline loops: CDR1 SGHDN, CDR2 FVKESK. V lost 0 bases to trimming and J lost 4 bases, with 10 bases between them. This CDR3 is 16 amino acids long. Primers included in the PCR were 60 Vbeta and 13 Jbeta primers. TCRdb's table, derived via immunoSEQ multiplex PCR, lists solely in-frame clones and lacks some. The sample contains 110,000 or so clones, roughly 80% of which appear only once. The data derive from a study of cytomegalovirus exposure and HLA in healthy donors. Whole-study results and caveats: Based on reports, TCR beta sequences accurately predicted HLA-A and HLA-B alleles for most subjects.

The sequence came from a woman under 40 in good health and CMV-seropositive. Sequencing was carried out using PBMCs. The rearrangement links TRBV14 to TRBJ2-6; unclear D gene. CDR3 residues: CASSQESFSGANVLTF. CDR3 in DNA: TGTGCCAGCAGCCAAGAATCATTTTCAGGGGCCAACGTCCTGACTTTC.